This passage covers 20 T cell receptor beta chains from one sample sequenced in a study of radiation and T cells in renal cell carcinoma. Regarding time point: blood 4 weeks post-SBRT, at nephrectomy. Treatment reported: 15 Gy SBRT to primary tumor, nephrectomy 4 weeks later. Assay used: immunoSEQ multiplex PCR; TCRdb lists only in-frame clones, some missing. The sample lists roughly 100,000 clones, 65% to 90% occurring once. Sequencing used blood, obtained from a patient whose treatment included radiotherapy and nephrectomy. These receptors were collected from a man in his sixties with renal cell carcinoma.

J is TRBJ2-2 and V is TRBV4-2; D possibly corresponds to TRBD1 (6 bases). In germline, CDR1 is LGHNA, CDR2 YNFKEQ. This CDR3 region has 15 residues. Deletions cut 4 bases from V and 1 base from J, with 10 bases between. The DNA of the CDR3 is TGTGCCAGCAGCCGCCACAGGGAGAACACCGGGGAGCTGTTTTTT. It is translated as CASSRHRENTGELFF.

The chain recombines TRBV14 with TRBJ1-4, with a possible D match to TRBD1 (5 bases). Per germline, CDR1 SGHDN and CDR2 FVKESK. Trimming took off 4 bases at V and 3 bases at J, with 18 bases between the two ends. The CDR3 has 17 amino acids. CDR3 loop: CASSRLPIGASNEKLFF. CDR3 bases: TGTGCCAGCAGCCGCCTTCCGATTGGGGCCTCTAATGAAAAACTGTTTTTT.

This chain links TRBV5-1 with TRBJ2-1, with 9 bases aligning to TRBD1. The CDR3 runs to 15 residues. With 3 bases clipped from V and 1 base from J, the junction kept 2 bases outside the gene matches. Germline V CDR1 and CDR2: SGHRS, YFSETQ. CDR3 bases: TGCGCCAGCAGCTCCGACAGGGGGTCCTACAATGAGCAGTTCTTC. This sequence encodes CASSSDRGSYNEQFF.

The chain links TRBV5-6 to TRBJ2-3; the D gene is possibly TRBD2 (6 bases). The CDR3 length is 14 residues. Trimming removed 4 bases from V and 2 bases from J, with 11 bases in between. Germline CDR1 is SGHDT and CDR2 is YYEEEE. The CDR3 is CASSTGVATDTQYF. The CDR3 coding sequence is TGTGCCAGCAGCACGGGAGTGGCCACAGATACGCAGTATTTT.

DNA for the CDR3: TGTGCCAGCAGTTTTACTCCCGAGCAGTTCTTC. Translated: CASSFTPEQFF. This chain links TRBV28 with TRBJ2-1, with D uncertain. Germline V gives CDR1 MDHEN, CDR2 SYDVKM. This CDR3 contains 11 residues. Trimming took off 3 bases at V and 10 bases at J, with 7 bases between the two ends.

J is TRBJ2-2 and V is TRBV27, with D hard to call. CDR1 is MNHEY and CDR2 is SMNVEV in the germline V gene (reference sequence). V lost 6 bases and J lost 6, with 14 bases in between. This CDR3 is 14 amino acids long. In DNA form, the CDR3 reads TGTGCCAGCAGGGCCCTCGGAAGTTCCGGGGAGCTGTTTTTT. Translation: CASRALGSSGELFF.

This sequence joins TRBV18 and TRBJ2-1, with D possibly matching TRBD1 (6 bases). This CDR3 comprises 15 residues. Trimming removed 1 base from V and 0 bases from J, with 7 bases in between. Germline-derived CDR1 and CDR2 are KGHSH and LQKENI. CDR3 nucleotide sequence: TGTGCCAGCTCACCACAGGGGGACTCCTACAATGAGCAGTTCTTC. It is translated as CASSPQGDSYNEQFF.

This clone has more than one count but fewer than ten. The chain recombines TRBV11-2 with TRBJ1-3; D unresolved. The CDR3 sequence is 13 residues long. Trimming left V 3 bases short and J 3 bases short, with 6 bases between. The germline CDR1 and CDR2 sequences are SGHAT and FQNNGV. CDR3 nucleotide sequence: TGTGCCAGCAGCTTTCTAGTTGGAAACACCATATATTTT. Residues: CASSFLVGNTIYF.

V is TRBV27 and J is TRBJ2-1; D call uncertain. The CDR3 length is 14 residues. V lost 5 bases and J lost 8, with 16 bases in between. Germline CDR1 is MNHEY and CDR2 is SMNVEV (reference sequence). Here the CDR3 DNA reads TGTGCCAGCAGTCCCTTTGCGGATCTCCATGAGCAGTTCTTC. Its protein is CASSPFADLHEQFF.

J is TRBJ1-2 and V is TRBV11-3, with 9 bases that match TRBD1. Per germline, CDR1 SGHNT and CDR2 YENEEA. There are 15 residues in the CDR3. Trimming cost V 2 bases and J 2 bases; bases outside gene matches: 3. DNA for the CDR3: TGTGCCAGCAGCTTACCCGGACAGGGGAACTATGGCTACACCTTC. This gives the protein CASSLPGQGNYGYTF.

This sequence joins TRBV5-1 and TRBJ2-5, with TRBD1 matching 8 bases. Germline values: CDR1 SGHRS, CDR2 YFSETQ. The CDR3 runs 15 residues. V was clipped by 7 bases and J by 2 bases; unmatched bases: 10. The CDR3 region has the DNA TGCGCCAGCTCGGTACAGGGGGAGCGGCAAGAGACCCAGTACTTC. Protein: CASSVQGERQETQYF.

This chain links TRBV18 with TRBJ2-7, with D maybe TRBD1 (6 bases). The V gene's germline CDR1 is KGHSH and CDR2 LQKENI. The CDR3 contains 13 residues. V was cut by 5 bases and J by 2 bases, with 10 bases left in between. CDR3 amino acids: CASSFGQPYEQYF. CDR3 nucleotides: TGTGCCAGCTCATTCGGACAGCCCTACGAGCAGTACTTC.

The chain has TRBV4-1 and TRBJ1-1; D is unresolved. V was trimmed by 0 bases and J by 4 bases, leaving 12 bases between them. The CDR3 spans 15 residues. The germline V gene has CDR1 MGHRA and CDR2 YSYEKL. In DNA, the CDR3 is TGCGCCAGCAGCCAAGATCCGAGAGGGAGCACTGAAGCTTTCTTT. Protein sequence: CASSQDPRGSTEAFF.

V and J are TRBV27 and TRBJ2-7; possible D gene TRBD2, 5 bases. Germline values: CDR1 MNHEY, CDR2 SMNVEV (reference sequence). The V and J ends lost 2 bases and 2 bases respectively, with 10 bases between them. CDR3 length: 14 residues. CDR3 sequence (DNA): TGTGCCAGCAGTTTACCCGGGATGACCTACGAGCAGTACTTC. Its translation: CASSLPGMTYEQYF.

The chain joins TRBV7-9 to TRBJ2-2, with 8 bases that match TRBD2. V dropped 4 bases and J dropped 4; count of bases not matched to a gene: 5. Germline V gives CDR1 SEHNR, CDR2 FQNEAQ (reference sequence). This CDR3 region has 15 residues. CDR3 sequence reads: CASSSHGGGTGELFF. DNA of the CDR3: TGTGCCAGCAGCTCGCACGGGGGGGGCACCGGGGAGCTGTTTTTT.

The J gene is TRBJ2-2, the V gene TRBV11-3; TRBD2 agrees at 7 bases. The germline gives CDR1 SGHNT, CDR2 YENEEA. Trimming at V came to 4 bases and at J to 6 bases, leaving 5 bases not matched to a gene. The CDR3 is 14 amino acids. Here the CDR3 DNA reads TGTGCCAGCAGCTCCTCTAGCGGTCCCGGGGAGCTGTTTTTT. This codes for CASSSSSGPGELFF.

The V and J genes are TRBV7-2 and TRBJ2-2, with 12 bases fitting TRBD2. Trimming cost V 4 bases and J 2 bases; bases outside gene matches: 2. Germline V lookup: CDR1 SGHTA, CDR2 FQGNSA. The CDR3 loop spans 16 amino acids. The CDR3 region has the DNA TGTGCCAGCAGCTCGACTAGCGGGGGAAACACCGGGGAGCTGTTTTTT. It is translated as CASSSTSGGNTGELFF.

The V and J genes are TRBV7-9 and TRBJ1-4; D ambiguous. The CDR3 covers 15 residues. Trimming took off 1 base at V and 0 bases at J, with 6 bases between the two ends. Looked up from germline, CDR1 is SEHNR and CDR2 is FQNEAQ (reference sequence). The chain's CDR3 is CASSLGGTTNEKLFF. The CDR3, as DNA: TGTGCCAGCAGCTTAGGGGGAACAACTAATGAAAAACTGTTTTTT.

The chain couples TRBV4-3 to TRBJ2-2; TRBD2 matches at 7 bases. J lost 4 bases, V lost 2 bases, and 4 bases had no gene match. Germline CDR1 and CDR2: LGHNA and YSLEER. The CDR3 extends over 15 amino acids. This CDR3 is CASSQISGVTGELFF. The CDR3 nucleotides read TGCGCCAGCAGCCAAATCAGCGGGGTCACCGGGGAGCTGTTTTTT.

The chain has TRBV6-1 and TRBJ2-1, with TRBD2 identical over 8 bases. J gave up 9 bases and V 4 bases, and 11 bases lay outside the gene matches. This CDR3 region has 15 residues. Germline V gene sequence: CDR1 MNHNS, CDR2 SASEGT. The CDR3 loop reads CASSVDSGSQGEQFF. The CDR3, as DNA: TGTGCCAGCAGTGTGGACAGCGGGAGTCAGGGTGAGCAGTTCTTC.